The T cell receptor beta chain under discussion was sequenced for a study of T cell repertoires in cytomegalovirus infection. Many counts were recorded for this clonotype. The germline V gene encodes CDR1 SGHDN and CDR2 FVKESK. Trimming left V 1 base short and J 3 bases short, with 15 bases between. This CDR3 has 16 amino acids. TCRdb redid the calling of the reads with MiXCR, one entry per CDR3 protein. Of about 76,000 distinct CDR3 sequences listed, around 3.5% are singletons. Sequencing used PBMCs. The receptor's source is a human donor in good health (CMV status not recorded). Some clones in this sample may be carry-over from other donors' samples. J is TRBJ1-2 and V is TRBV14, with D hard to call. The CDR3 is CASSQGSGRLDYGYTF. In DNA, the CDR3 is TGTGCCAGCAGCCAAGGTTCCGGGAGACTAGACTATGGCTACACCTTC.